Listed here are 20 T cell receptor beta chains from one sample, sequenced in a study of cytomegalovirus exposure and HLA in healthy donors (dated 2017 in TCRdb). Receptor amplification or capture employed the immunoSEQ multiplex PCR assay. For the multiplex PCR, a mixture combining 60 forward primers for TCR Vbeta segments and 13 reverse primers for TCR Jbeta segments was used. This is the immuneACCESS table as TCRdb keeps it, with only in-frame sequences that have V and J called. A part of the clones is gone; compared with another copy, unresolved V genes explain less than half, and the rest is unexplained. Present in this sample are about 94,000 clones, about 80% of which were seen just once. The ten biggest clones cover around 0.76% of the sample. Source material: PBMCs. All receptors derive from a woman aged 55-70 years in good health and CMV-seronegative.

The rearrangement links TRBV10-2 to TRBJ1-1, with D tentatively TRBD1 (6 bases). Germline assignment: CDR1 WSHSY and CDR2 SAAADI. The CDR3 covers 14 residues. V shed 6 bases and J shed 4 bases, with 15 bases lying between them. The CDR3 is CASRPRGGGTEAFF. For the CDR3, the DNA is TGCGCCAGCAGACCCCGGGGAGGGGGCACTGAAGCTTTCTTT.

The genes are TRBV5-1 and TRBJ2-7; 7 bases agree with TRBD1. The CDR3 runs 14 residues. The J segment lost 1 base and the V segment lost 2 bases, leaving 3 bases of the junction unmatched. Per germline, CDR1 SGHRS and CDR2 YFSETQ. The CDR3 is CASSFGTASYEQYF. As DNA, the CDR3 is TGCGCCAGCAGCTTTGGGACAGCGTCCTACGAGCAGTACTTC.

The chain has TRBV2 and TRBJ1-1, with 9 bases that match TRBD1. The V and J ends lost 11 bases and 10 bases, in that order; junction bases with no gene match: 20. The V gene's germline CDR1 is SNHLY and CDR2 FYNNEI. The CDR3 runs to 15 residues. The CDR3 nucleotides read TGTGCCGGTACCAACGGACAGGGGTCCGGTCTAGGAGCTTTCTTT. Amino acid sequence: CAGTNGQGSGLGAFF.

V and J are TRBV5-1 and TRBJ1-5; D unclear. V was pared by 0 bases and J by 2 bases, with 12 bases between. In germline, CDR1 is SGHRS, CDR2 YFSETQ. The CDR3 consists of 16 residues. CDR3: CASSLDSLQGNQPQHF. DNA of the CDR3: TGCGCCAGCAGCTTGGACAGTTTACAAGGCAATCAGCCCCAGCATTTT.

The J gene is TRBJ1-1, the V gene TRBV15; D may be TRBD1 (5 bases). Germline V lookup: CDR1 LNHNV, CDR2 YYDKDF (reference sequence). This CDR3 is 16 amino acids long. The ends were cut back, 0 bases at V and 10 bases at J, with 21 bases in the middle. CDR3 DNA sequence: TGTGCCACCAGCAGAGATCTCGCGGGGGGGGTCAACCGAGCTTTCTTT. Translated, it gives CATSRDLAGGVNRAFF.

This clone came up a few times. J is TRBJ1-1 and V is TRBV6-6; TRBD1 matches 7 bases. J was trimmed by 2 bases and V by 4 bases; bases with no gene match: 7. The CDR3 spans 15 residues. Germline CDR1 is MNHNY and CDR2 is SVGAGI (reference sequence). This chain's CDR3 is CASSFSSGGNTEAFF. As DNA, the CDR3 is TGTGCCAGCAGTTTCTCATCAGGGGGAAACACTGAAGCTTTCTTT.

J is TRBJ2-3 and V is TRBV7-9; tentative D call: TRBD2 (6 bases). The CDR3 is 15 residues long. CDR1 SEHNR and CDR2 FQNEAQ come from the germline V gene (reference sequence). The germline V and J ends were trimmed by 5 bases and 0 bases, with 12 bases remaining between them. Written as DNA, the CDR3 is TGTGCCAGCAGCCCCCCGGGACTCAGCACAGATACGCAGTATTTT. Encoded protein: CASSPPGLSTDTQYF.

The rearrangement uses TRBV5-1 and TRBJ1-2; D is perhaps TRBD1 (5 bases). Germline values: CDR1 SGHRS, CDR2 YFSETQ. CDR3 length: 14 residues. V lost 4 bases, J lost 8 bases, and 18 bases lay in between. The CDR3 sequence: CASSAREEKGGYTF. The DNA for the CDR3 is TGCGCCAGCAGCGCCCGGGAGGAAAAGGGGGGCTACACCTTC. The whole variable domain, filled in from reference TRBV5-1 and TRBJ1-2, reads KAGVTQTPRYLIKTRGQQVTLSCSPISGHRSVSWYQQTPGQGLQFLFEYFSETQRNKGNFPGRFSGRQFSNSRSEMNVSTLELGDSALYLCASSAREEKGGYTFGSGTRLTVV.

J is TRBJ2-2 and V is TRBV5-6; D is undetermined. The V end was cut by 4 bases, the J end by 7 bases, with 8 bases between. CDR3 length: 12 residues. Germline loops: CDR1 SGHDT, CDR2 YYEEEE. The CDR3 loop reads CASSVYSGELFF. CDR3 DNA sequence: TGTGCCAGCAGCGTGTATAGCGGGGAGCTGTTTTTT.

V and J are TRBV13 and TRBJ2-1, with 12 bases aligning to TRBD2. CDR1 PRHDT and CDR2 FYEKMQ come from the germline V gene (reference sequence). This CDR3 is built from 15 residues. Losses at the gene ends were 3 bases for V and 5 bases for J; bases not matched to a gene: 2. DNA for the CDR3: TGTGCCAGCAGCTTCGGACTAGCGGGGCACAATGAGCAGTTCTTC. Translating gives CASSFGLAGHNEQFF.

As DNA, the CDR3 is TGTGCCAGCAGCTTAGTAAACGGTCAGGGTGGCGACATTCAGTACTTC. Residues: CASSLVNGQGGDIQYF. The chain joins TRBV11-2 to TRBJ2-4; D is perhaps TRBD1 (5 bases). This CDR3 is 16 amino acids long. Trimming cost V 1 base and J 8 bases, with 18 bases left between them. The germline V gene encodes CDR1 SGHAT and CDR2 FQNNGV.

The CDR3 region is CASSDQGQGTVNTGELFF. CDR3 bases: TGTGCCAGCAGTGACCAGGGACAGGGCACGGTCAACACCGGGGAGCTGTTTTTT. The V gene is TRBV6-1, the J gene TRBJ2-2; 9 bases are a match to TRBD1. Germline assignment: CDR1 MNHNS and CDR2 SASEGT. This CDR3 is 18 amino acids long. After removal of 3 bases from V and 2 bases from J, the junction contained 10 bases not matched to a gene.

The rearrangement uses TRBV19 and TRBJ1-2; D is ambiguous. The CDR3 contains 12 residues. Between the trimmed V and J ends, which lost 9 bases and 0 bases, there was a span of 8 bases. Germline V gene data show CDR1 as LNHDA and CDR2 as SQIVND (reference sequence). The CDR3 reads CASQVANYGYTF. The CDR3 DNA follows: TGTGCCAGCCAGGTAGCTAACTATGGCTACACCTTC.

This clone was counted once. The J gene is TRBJ2-3, the V gene TRBV18, with D possibly TRBD2 on 6 matching bases. The CDR3 runs 15 residues. V dropped 6 bases and J dropped 7 bases, with 20 bases sitting between them. Germline CDR1 reads KGHSH; CDR2 reads LQKENI. CDR3 sequence reads: CASSRGTFPRNTQYF. The CDR3 nucleotides read TGTGCCAGCTCGCGCGGGACTTTCCCCCGGAATACGCAGTATTTT.

The chain combines TRBV15 with TRBJ2-7; 7 bases align to TRBD1. The germline V gene has CDR1 LNHNV and CDR2 YYDKDF (reference sequence). The CDR3 has 16 residues. The junction had 6 bases not matched to a gene; V was cut back by 1 base and J by 0 bases. The CDR3 loop is CATSRVLAGGSYEQYF. The CDR3 nucleotides are TGTGCCACCAGCAGAGTACTGGCAGGGGGCTCCTACGAGCAGTACTTC.

V and J are TRBV13 and TRBJ2-1, with TRBD2 matching over 9 bases. The junction had 4 bases not matched to a gene; V was cut back by 3 bases and J by 4 bases. CDR3 length equals 15 residues. Germline lookup yields CDR1 PRHDT and CDR2 FYEKMQ (reference sequence). Here the CDR3 DNA reads TGTGCCAGCAGCTTTAGCGGGAGCCTGTACAATGAGCAGTTCTTC. It yields the protein CASSFSGSLYNEQFF.

J is TRBJ2-7 and V is TRBV2; possible D gene TRBD1, 6 bases. Germline V gene data show CDR1 as SNHLY and CDR2 as FYNNEI. The CDR3 spans 14 residues. V was clipped by 10 bases and J by 3 bases, with 19 bases between them. The CDR3 is CATSTGTRDYEQYF. The CDR3 DNA reads as TGTGCCACCTCAACCGGGACACGAGACTACGAGCAGTACTTC. The variable domain in full, completed from reference TRBV2 and TRBJ2-7, reads EPEVTQTPSHQVTQMGQEVILRCVPISNHLYFYWYRQILGQKVEFLVSFYNNEISEKSEIFDDQFSVERPDGSNFTLKIRSTKLEDSAMYFCATSTGTRDYEQYFGPGTRLTVT.

This chain uses TRBV7-9 with TRBJ2-1; 14 bases are shared with TRBD2. The CDR3 extends over 19 amino acids. The V gene end was trimmed by 2 bases and the J gene end by 0 bases; junction bases not matched to a gene: 6. CDR1 is SEHNR and CDR2 is FQNEAQ in the germline V gene (reference sequence). CDR3 nucleotide sequence: TGTGCCAGCAGCTTACCCGGACTAGCGGGAGGCAGCTCCTACAATGAGCAGTTCTTC. This translates into CASSLPGLAGGSSYNEQFF. Drawing the rest from reference TRBV7-9 and TRBJ2-1, the complete variable domain is DTGVSQNPRHKITKRGQNVTFRCDPISEHNRLYWYRQTLGQGPEFLTYFQNEAQLEKSRLLSDRFSAERPKGSFSTLEIQRTEQGDSAMYLCASSLPGLAGGSSYNEQFFGPGTRLTVL.

J is TRBJ2-7 and V is TRBV10-1; the match to TRBD1 covers 8 bases. Losses at the gene ends were 4 bases for V and 3 bases for J; bases not matched to a gene: 11. CDR1 and CDR2 from the germline V gene are WNHNN and SYGVQD (reference sequence). This CDR3 spans 16 amino acids. The CDR3 spells CASSGARGQDDYEQYF. CDR3 nucleotides: TGCGCCAGCAGTGGGGCGCGGGGACAGGATGACTACGAGCAGTACTTC.

The chain is built from TRBV4-1 and TRBJ1-5, with D unresolved. Germline V CDR1 and CDR2: MGHRA, YSYEKL. The CDR3 is made up of 11 amino acids. The CDR3 sequence is CVAVSNQPQHF. DNA of the CDR3: TGCGTTGCGGTTAGCAATCAGCCCCAGCATTTT.